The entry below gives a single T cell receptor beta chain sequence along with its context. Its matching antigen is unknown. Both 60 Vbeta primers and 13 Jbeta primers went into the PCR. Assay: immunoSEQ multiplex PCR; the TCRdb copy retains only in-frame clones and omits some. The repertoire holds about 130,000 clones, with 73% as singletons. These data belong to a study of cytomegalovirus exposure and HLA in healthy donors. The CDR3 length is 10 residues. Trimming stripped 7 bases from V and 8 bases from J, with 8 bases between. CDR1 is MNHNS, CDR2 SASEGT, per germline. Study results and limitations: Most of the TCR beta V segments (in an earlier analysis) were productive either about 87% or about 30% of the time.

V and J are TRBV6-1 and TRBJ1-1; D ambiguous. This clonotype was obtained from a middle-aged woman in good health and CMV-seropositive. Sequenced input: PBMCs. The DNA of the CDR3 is TGTGCCAGCAAGTTCAGGGAAGCTTTCTTT. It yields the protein CASKFREAFF.